One sample yielded the 7 T cell receptor beta chains listed below, sequenced in a study of a mutant IDH1 vaccine in newly diagnosed glioma. TCRdb keeps only in-frame clones here, not all; method: immunoSEQ multiplex PCR. This sample has some 30,000 clones, with roughly three quarters found just once. Sample time point: week 35, safety follow-up. Every vaccination contained 300 ug of the mutant IDH1 20-mer peptide and was paired with topical imiquimod. Their recognized antigens are unknown. The material sequenced was PBMCs, taken from a glioma patient whose treatment included an IDH1 peptide vaccine. The receptor set was obtained from a woman aged 25 to 39 with glioma. Some clones in this sample may be carry-over from other donors' samples.

The genes are TRBV30 and TRBJ1-3; 11 nucleotides agree with TRBD1. The V gene end was trimmed by 3 bases and the J gene end by 3 bases; junction bases not matched to a gene: 4. Germline CDR1 and CDR2: GTSNPN and SVGIG (reference sequence). This CDR3 region has 15 residues. CDR3 in amino acids: CAWRDRGLGGNTIYF. CDR3 DNA sequence: TGTGCCTGGAGGGACAGGGGGCTAGGTGGAAACACCATATATTTT.

This rearrangement joins TRBV30 to TRBJ2-2, with 8 bases matching TRBD2. V was pared by 4 bases and J by 4 bases, with 8 bases of the junction left unmatched. The CDR3 runs 15 residues. Germline CDR1 reads GTSNPN; CDR2 reads SVGIG (reference sequence). The CDR3 is CAWNPGRAPTGELFF. The CDR3 DNA sequence: TGTGCCTGGAATCCCGGGAGGGCCCCCACCGGGGAGCTGTTTTTT.

The gene calls are TRBV27 and TRBJ1-5; D call uncertain. CDR1 MNHEY and CDR2 SMNVEV come from the germline V gene (reference sequence). The CDR3 is 13 amino acids. V gave up 5 bases and J gave up 3 bases, with 8 bases separating them. Here the CDR3 DNA reads TGTGCCAGCAGTAACGGTTACAATCAGCCCCAGCATTTT. Its protein is CASSNGYNQPQHF.

The CDR3, as DNA: TGCGCCAGCAGCCTCCGACAGGGTTTGACGAAAAATGAAAAACTGTTTTTT. Translating gives CASSLRQGLTKNEKLFF. This rearrangement joins TRBV5-1 to TRBJ1-4; 7 nucleotides line up with TRBD1. This CDR3 has 17 amino acids. The germline V gene encodes CDR1 SGHRS and CDR2 YFSETQ. With 4 bases clipped from V and 5 bases from J, the junction kept 14 bases outside the gene matches. Full variable domain (rest looked up from reference TRBV5-1 and TRBJ1-4): KAGVTQTPRYLIKTRGQQVTLSCSPISGHRSVSWYQQTPGQGLQFLFEYFSETQRNKGNFPGRFSGRQFSNSRSEMNVSTLELGDSALYLCASSLRQGLTKNEKLFFGSGTQLSVL.

This rearrangement joins TRBV9 to TRBJ1-2; TRBD1 aligns across 9 bases. This CDR3 contains 15 residues. CDR1 is SGDLS and CDR2 is YYNGEE in the germline V gene. Germline trimming cut 4 bases from V and 6 bases from J; bases unmatched to any gene: 10. The CDR3 loop reads CASSYTRQGENGYTF. CDR3 in DNA: TGTGCCAGCAGCTATACAAGACAGGGGGAGAATGGCTACACCTTC.

The chain has TRBV6-1 and TRBJ1-5, with D unclear. Germline V gene lookup returns CDR1 MNHNS and CDR2 SASEGT. V was trimmed by 3 bases and J by 2 bases, leaving 5 bases between them. The CDR3 length is 13 residues. The CDR3 bases are TGTGCCAGCAGTGACGGGGGCAATCAGCCCCAGCATTTT. Protein sequence: CASSDGGNQPQHF.

The chain has TRBV7-9 and TRBJ2-5; maybe TRBD2 (5 bases). Deletions cut 3 bases from V and 1 base from J, with 15 bases between. Per germline, CDR1 SEHNR and CDR2 FQNEAQ (reference sequence). The CDR3 sequence is 16 residues long. The DNA for the CDR3 is TGTGCCAGCAGCTTCCCCCCCCTAGCAGTCCAAGAGACCCAGTACTTC. Translated: CASSFPPLAVQETQYF.